This T cell receptor (beta chain) was recovered during a study of blood T cell repertoires in COVID-19. Study background: Samples representing acute and convalescent COVID-19 were sourced from the United States, Italy and Spain. Sources were T cells, B-cell-depleted T cells, or PBMCs; the material itself was cDNA or gDNA.

The germline V gene has CDR1 GTSNPN and CDR2 SVGIG (reference sequence). The CDR3 loop spans 15 amino acids. Trimming removed 0 bases at V and 0 bases at J, with 9 bases between. In the study's own analysis: By means of reference gene primer amplification, nucleated cell counts were estimated. Method: immunoSEQ multiplex PCR; TCRdb's copy keeps in-frame clones and lacks some. D and trimming were read from the DNA, whereas the V and J calls and clone size are those reported in that table. The table lists just over 75,000 clones, 80% of them singletons. This clone showed up just a few times. The sequence was collected from a man in his 60s with active or convalescent COVID-19. V is TRBV30 and J is TRBJ1-5; tentative D call: TRBD1 (6 bases). The sequencing sample was made of peripheral blood. CDR3 DNA: TGTGCCTGGAGTGTACAGGGCCGTAGCAATCAGCCCCAGCATTTT. Its translation is CAWSVQGRSNQPQHF.